Following are 25 T cell receptor beta chains from one sample sequenced in a study of blood T cell repertoires in COVID-19. Method: immunoSEQ multiplex PCR; TCRdb's copy keeps in-frame clones and lacks some. This sample carries just over 300,000 clones, roughly 91% of them seen once, and the ten largest clones take about 2%. The specimen was peripheral blood. The receptors originated from a woman in her twenties or thirties with COVID-19, enrolled during active disease.

This clone appeared a single time. This chain uses TRBV18 with TRBJ1-5; TRBD1 aligns across 7 bases. CDR1 is KGHSH, CDR2 LQKENI, per germline. The CDR3 runs 13 residues. V was clipped by 8 bases and J by 9 bases; unmatched bases: 10. CDR3 coding DNA: TGTGCCAGCAGGGGACAGCAAAACGGGCCCCAGCATTTT. Amino acids: CASRGQQNGPQHF.

This sequence joins TRBV28 and TRBJ1-2, with D tentatively TRBD1 (5 bases). Trimming stripped 2 bases from V and 4 bases from J, with 20 bases between. Germline CDR1 is MDHEN and CDR2 is SYDVKM. The CDR3 is made up of 17 amino acids. In DNA form, the CDR3 reads TGTGCCAGCAGTTTAAGGGTTCGCAGGGCGGTGGGCTATGGCTACACCTTC. Its translation is CASSLRVRRAVGYGYTF.

The chain couples TRBV4-1 to TRBJ1-1; tentative D call: TRBD1 (6 bases). The CDR3 spans 14 residues. V was cut by 2 bases and J by 6 bases, with 13 bases left in between. Per the germline V gene, CDR1 is MGHRA and CDR2 is YSYEKL. DNA of the CDR3: TGCGCCAGCAGCCAACTACCAGGGGTGGCTGAAGCTTTCTTT. This codes for CASSQLPGVAEAFF.

Comments on this clone: Relative to the germline gene, one junction end is altered; a read error may explain this. This chain connects TRBV14 to TRBJ1-2; 12 bases are shared with TRBD1. The germline CDR1 and CDR2 sequences are SGHDN and FVKESK. The length of the CDR3 is 20 residues. CDR3 nucleotide sequence: TGTGCCAGCAGACAAGCTCGGGACAGGGGGCCCGTAGCAAATAACTATGGCTACACCTTC. Translated: CASRQARDRGPVANNYGYTF.

The chain joins TRBV6-2 or TRBV6-3 to TRBJ2-7; the match to TRBD1 covers 10 bases. The germline CDR1 and CDR2 sequences are MNHEY and SVGEGT. This CDR3 contains 14 residues. Germline trimming cut 5 bases from V and 3 bases from J; bases unmatched to any gene: 4. CDR3 coding DNA: TGTGCCAGCAGTGGACAGGGGGATATCTACGAGCAGTACTTC. Protein product: CASSGQGDIYEQYF.

This chain joins TRBV5-6 and TRBJ2-1; 12 bases fit TRBD2. The CDR3 totals 16 residues. Trimming cost V 3 bases and J 3 bases; bases outside gene matches: 4. From germline, CDR1 is SGHDT and CDR2 YYEEEE. CDR3 amino acids: CASSYTSGGRYNEQFF. The DNA of the CDR3 is TGTGCCAGCAGCTACACTAGCGGGGGGCGCTACAATGAGCAGTTCTTC. Drawing the rest from reference TRBV5-6 and TRBJ2-1, the complete variable domain is DAGVTQSPTHLIKTRGQQVTLRCSPKSGHDTVSWYQQALGQGPQFIFQYYEEEERQRGNFPDRFSGHQFPNYSSELNVNALLLGDSALYLCASSYTSGGRYNEQFFGPGTRLTVL.

This chain connects TRBV28 to TRBJ1-5, with a possible D match to TRBD1 (6 bases). CDR1 and CDR2 (germline): MDHEN, SYDVKM. The CDR3 sequence is 12 residues long. The V and J ends lost 6 bases and 8 bases respectively, with 11 bases between them. Written as DNA, the CDR3 is TGTGCCAGCAGGAATACAGGGAAGCCCCAGCATTTT. Residues: CASRNTGKPQHF.

The chain has TRBV19 and TRBJ2-1; 10 nucleotides align to TRBD2. V trimming: 3 bases; J trimming: 5 bases; junction bases outside the gene matches: 4. Germline CDR1 is LNHDA and CDR2 is SQIVND (reference sequence). The CDR3 covers 15 residues. The CDR3 loop reads CASSIVGLANNEQFF. The DNA of the CDR3 is TGTGCCAGTAGTATTGTGGGACTAGCGAACAATGAGCAGTTCTTC. Variable domain in full (rest from reference TRBV19 and TRBJ2-1): DGGITQSPKYLFRKEGQNVTLSCEQNLNHDAMYWYRQDPGQGLRLIYYSQIVNDFQKGDIAEGYSVSREKKESFPLTVTSAQKNPTAFYLCASSIVGLANNEQFFGPGTRLTVL.

This chain connects TRBV6-6 to TRBJ1-2; 7 bases match TRBD1. This CDR3 has 14 residues. The trim removed 0 bases at V and 8 bases at J, leaving 6 bases unmatched. Germline values: CDR1 MNHNY, CDR2 SVGAGI (reference sequence). For the CDR3, the DNA is TGTGCCAGCAGTTACTCCGGACAGGCACGGGGCTACACCTTC. This translates into CASSYSGQARGYTF.

This clone has a single count. V gene TRBV18 combines with J gene TRBJ2-7; 8 bases map to TRBD1. The CDR3 spans 15 residues. After removal of 4 bases from V and 2 bases from J, the junction contained 7 bases not matched to a gene. From germline, CDR1 is KGHSH and CDR2 LQKENI. DNA of the CDR3: TGTGCCAGCTCACTAGGGACAGGACAAACCTACGAGCAGTACGTC. As protein: CASSLGTGQTYEQYV.

This rearrangement joins TRBV15 to TRBJ2-5; TRBD2 agrees at 10 bases. The V and J ends lost 0 bases and 3 bases, in that order; junction bases with no gene match: 7. Per germline, CDR1 LNHNV and CDR2 YYDKDF (reference sequence). The CDR3 extends over 17 amino acids. CDR3 sequence reads: CATSRDIGLAGEETQYF. The DNA for the CDR3 is TGTGCCACCAGCAGAGATATAGGCCTAGCGGGGGAAGAGACCCAGTACTTC.

The rearrangement uses TRBV19 and TRBJ2-2, with D possibly matching TRBD1 (6 bases). Germline CDR1 is LNHDA and CDR2 is SQIVND (reference sequence). CDR3 length equals 14 residues. Trimming took 3 bases from V and 6 from J, leaving 11 bases between them. CDR3 protein: CASSIVGASGELFF. The CDR3 nucleotides are TGTGCCAGTAGTATCGTGGGGGCCTCCGGGGAGCTGTTTTTT.

The chain has TRBV19 and TRBJ1-5; D might be TRBD1 (5 bases). V was cut by 8 bases and J by 9 bases, with 17 bases left in between. CDR3 length: 13 amino acids. CDR1 and CDR2 (germline): LNHDA, SQIVND (reference sequence). CDR3 nucleotide sequence: TGTGCCAGTGCGAATGACAGAGATCGGCCCCAGCATTTT. This translates into CASANDRDRPQHF.

This rearrangement joins TRBV6-5 to TRBJ1-2, with a tentative D call TRBD1 (5 bases). The CDR3 covers 12 residues. CDR1 MNHEY and CDR2 SVGAGI come from the germline V gene. Trimming left V 5 bases short and J 4 bases short, with 8 bases between. The CDR3, as DNA: TGTGCCAGCAGTCCGACAGTCTATGGCTACACCTTC. Translating gives CASSPTVYGYTF.

The V call is TRBV11-2, the J call TRBJ1-3; possible D gene TRBD1, 5 bases. This CDR3 is 16 amino acids long. Germline CDR1 and CDR2: SGHAT and FQNNGV. Trimming stripped 1 base from V and 5 bases from J, with 15 bases between. CDR3 nucleotide sequence: TGTGCCAGCAGCTTAGTCCGCGGGACTAGTCGAAACACCATATATTTT. This translates into CASSLVRGTSRNTIYF. Together with reference TRBV11-2 and TRBJ1-3, the CDR3 gives the full variable domain: EAGVAQSPRYKIIEKRQSVAFWCNPISGHATLYWYQQILGQGPKLLIQFQNNGVVDDSQLPKDRFSAERLKGVDSTLKIQPAKLEDSAVYLCASSLVRGTSRNTIYFGEGSWLTVV.

CDR3 sequence (DNA): TGTGCCAGCAGCTCGGAGTGGCCAGATACGCAGTATTTT. It encodes CASSSEWPDTQYF. The rearrangement uses TRBV5-4 and TRBJ2-3; D call uncertain. Germline values: CDR1 SGHNT, CDR2 YYREEE (reference sequence). The CDR3 runs 13 residues. Trimming removed 3 bases from V and 4 bases from J, with 9 bases in between. Filled out from reference TRBV5-4 and TRBJ2-3, the complete variable domain reads ETGVTQSPTHLIKTRGQQVTLRCSSQSGHNTVSWYQQALGQGPQFIFQYYREEENGRGNFPPRFSGLQFPNYSSELNVNALELDDSALYLCASSSEWPDTQYFGPGTRLTVL.

This clone was counted between two and nine times. V usage is TRBV21-1 and J usage is TRBJ1-1; the table's D call of TRBD1 was not tested on the DNA. TRBV21-1 is marked as a pseudogene. This CDR3 region has 13 residues. In DNA, the CDR3 is TGTGCCAGCAGCAAAAAGGGGGACACTGAAGCTTTCTTT. It yields the protein CASSKKGDTEAFF.

Note on this clone: In the same sample, other DNA sequences code for this CDR3. The chain combines TRBV5-1 with TRBJ1-6; possible D gene TRBD1, 6 bases. The CDR3 is 15 residues long. V was shortened by 4 bases and J by 3 bases, with 11 bases between the two germline ends. The germline V gene encodes CDR1 SGHRS and CDR2 YFSETQ. The CDR3 sequence: CASSRQGNYNSPLHF. The CDR3 region has the DNA TGCGCCAGCAGCCGCCAGGGGAACTATAATTCACCCCTCCACTTT. Drawing the rest from reference TRBV5-1 and TRBJ1-6, the complete variable domain is KAGVTQTPRYLIKTRGQQVTLSCSPISGHRSVSWYQQTPGQGLQFLFEYFSETQRNKGNFPGRFSGRQFSNSRSEMNVSTLELGDSALYLCASSRQGNYNSPLHFGNGTRLTVT.

This rearrangement joins TRBV13 to TRBJ2-1, with D tentatively TRBD1 (5 bases). The CDR3 has 16 amino acids. The V and J ends lost 0 bases and 2 bases respectively, with 11 bases between them. Germline loops: CDR1 PRHDT, CDR2 FYEKMQ (reference sequence). The CDR3 is CASSLGLTGAYNEQFF. The DNA of the CDR3 is TGTGCCAGCAGCTTAGGCCTCACAGGAGCCTACAATGAGCAGTTCTTC.

This chain joins TRBV7-2 and TRBJ1-4; the D is unclear. CDR1 and CDR2 (germline): SGHTA, FQGNSA. The CDR3 contains 16 residues. Trimming cost V 1 base and J 9 bases, with 18 bases left between them. CDR3 residues: CASSLVSSPYGKKLFF. CDR3 nucleotide sequence: TGTGCCAGCAGCTTAGTAAGCTCGCCCTACGGGAAAAAACTGTTTTTT. Using reference TRBV7-2 and TRBJ1-4 for the parts outside the CDR3, the full variable domain is GAGVSQSPSNKVTEKGKDVELRCDPISGHTALYWYRQSLGQGLEFLIYFQGNSAPDKSGLPSDRFSAERTGGSVSTLTIQRTQQEDSAVYLCASSLVSSPYGKKLFFGSGTQLSVL.

This chain connects TRBV2 to TRBJ1-6; D is ambiguous. Germline V gene sequence: CDR1 SNHLY, CDR2 FYNNEI. Trimming pared 6 bases from V and 0 bases from J, leaving 12 bases between. This CDR3 has 16 residues. The chain's CDR3 is CASRPYPSSYNSPLHF. CDR3 DNA sequence: TGTGCCAGCAGACCTTACCCCAGCTCCTATAATTCACCCCTCCACTTT. The full variable domain, rest sourced from reference TRBV2 and TRBJ1-6, is EPEVTQTPSHQVTQMGQEVILRCVPISNHLYFYWYRQILGQKVEFLVSFYNNEISEKSEIFDDQFSVERPDGSNFTLKIRSTKLEDSAMYFCASRPYPSSYNSPLHFGNGTRLTVT.

The chain employs TRBV12-3 or TRBV12-4 and TRBJ2-7; TRBD1 agrees at 10 bases. The CDR3 covers 13 residues. J was trimmed by 5 bases and V by 5 bases; bases with no gene match: 3. The CDR3, as DNA: TGTGCCAGCAGTGGGGACAGGGGCAACGAGCAGTACTTC. Translation: CASSGDRGNEQYF.

The J gene is TRBJ2-3, the V gene TRBV5-4; D perhaps matches TRBD2 (7 bases). The CDR3 has 15 amino acids. Germline CDR1 SGHNT, CDR2 YYREEE (reference sequence). Trimming took off 4 bases at V and 5 bases at J, with 17 bases between the two ends. CDR3 coding DNA: TGTGCCAGCAGCCTCGGGGGAGGGGGAGTAGATACGCAGTATTTT. Its translation: CASSLGGGGVDTQYF.

This chain uses TRBV9 with TRBJ1-4; 7 nucleotides align to TRBD1. Trimming at V came to 4 bases and at J to 4 bases, leaving 13 bases not matched to a gene. The CDR3 loop spans 17 amino acids. Germline values: CDR1 SGDLS, CDR2 YYNGEE. The CDR3 DNA follows: TGTGCCAGCAGCCCAGGGATATCGACAGGGAGTAATGAAAAACTGTTTTTT. Translation gives CASSPGISTGSNEKLFF.

The CDR3 region has the DNA TGTGCCAGCAGCCGGGCCTTCACTGAAGCTTTCTTT. Translating gives CASSRAFTEAFF. This sequence joins TRBV4-2 and TRBJ1-1, with D unresolved. This CDR3 has 12 amino acids. CDR1 and CDR2 (germline): LGHNA, YNFKEQ. Between the trimmed V and J ends, which lost 4 bases and 4 bases, there was a span of 7 bases.